Below are 9 T cell receptor beta chains sequenced from a single sample in a study of cytomegalovirus exposure and HLA in healthy donors. The study ran its PCR with 60 Vbeta and 13 Jbeta primers. The table came from immunoSEQ multiplex PCR; TCRdb's copy has only in-frame clones and leaves some out. In the table there are approximately 81,000 clones, 65% to 75% of which are singletons. Sequencing used PBMCs. All receptors derive from a man aged 40-55 years in good health and CMV-seropositive.

The chain uses TRBV30 and TRBJ2-1; 7 bases fit TRBD1. The CDR3 extends over 12 amino acids. With 3 bases clipped from V and 6 bases from J, the junction kept 2 bases outside the gene matches. Germline CDR1 is GTSNPN and CDR2 is SVGIG (reference sequence). The CDR3 nucleotides are TGTGCCTGGAGCTCAGGGGGCAATGAGCAGTTCTTC. This gives the protein CAWSSGGNEQFF.

The chain recombines TRBV2 with TRBJ2-7; D might be TRBD2 (6 bases). The CDR3 has 14 residues. V lost 6 bases to trimming and J lost 0 bases, with 12 bases between them. The germline CDR1 and CDR2 sequences are SNHLY and FYNNEI. CDR3 in DNA: TGTGCCAGCAGCCTACGTAGCGGCTCCTACGAGCAGTACTTC. It is translated as CASSLRSGSYEQYF.

This chain joins TRBV29-1 and TRBJ2-1; 11 bases are shared with TRBD2. The CDR3 has 16 residues. Germline V gives CDR1 SQVTM, CDR2 ANQGSEA. Trimming cost V 5 bases and J 5 bases; bases outside gene matches: 11. The DNA for the CDR3 is TGCAGCGTTCAACGACAACTAGCGGGAGAGGACAATGAGCAGTTCTTC. It yields the protein CSVQRQLAGEDNEQFF.

The table lists this clone with a count of one. The chain carries TRBV25-1 and TRBJ1-1, with 7 nucleotides matching TRBD1. The junction had 7 bases not matched to a gene; V was cut back by 3 bases and J by 3 bases. The CDR3 runs 15 residues. Looked up from germline, CDR1 is MGHDK and CDR2 is SYGVNS. The CDR3 spells CASSDPQTGDTEAFF. The CDR3 DNA reads TGTGCCAGCAGTGACCCGCAAACAGGGGACACTGAAGCTTTCTTT. Full variable domain (remainder filled in from reference TRBV25-1 and TRBJ1-1): EADIYQTPRYLVIGTGKKITLECSQTMGHDKMYWYQQDPGMELHLIHYSYGVNSTEKGDLSSESTVSRIRTEHFPLTLESARPSHTSQYLCASSDPQTGDTEAFFGQGTRLTVV.

Of note for this clone: Other DNA sequences in this sample translate to the same CDR3. V is TRBV28 and J is TRBJ2-3; D gene ambiguous. With 2 bases removed from V and 4 bases from J, the gap between germline ends came to 4 bases. Germline V gene data show CDR1 as MDHEN and CDR2 as SYDVKM. This CDR3 comprises 12 residues. CDR3 sequence reads: CASSLLADTQYF. DNA for the CDR3: TGTGCCAGCAGTTTACTAGCAGATACGCAGTATTTT.

This clone was recorded once. The chain has TRBV2 and TRBJ2-1, with TRBD1 as a possible D gene (5 bases). The CDR3 is 14 residues long. The V and J ends lost 5 bases and 5 bases respectively, with 13 bases between them. From germline, CDR1 is SNHLY and CDR2 FYNNEI. The chain's CDR3 is CASSSGYAHNEQFF. The CDR3 DNA reads as TGTGCCAGCAGTTCAGGGTACGCGCACAATGAGCAGTTCTTC.

This clone was counted only a few times. The rearrangement joins TRBV7-9 to TRBJ2-1, with D unresolved. This CDR3 comprises 14 residues. CDR1 is SEHNR and CDR2 is FQNEAQ in the germline V gene (reference sequence). V was clipped by 4 bases and J by 0 bases, with 7 bases between them. The CDR3, as DNA: TGTGCCAGCAGCTCCCCAAACTCCTACAATGAGCAGTTCTTC. Protein product: CASSSPNSYNEQFF.

The table lists this clone with a few counts. The CDR3, as DNA: TGTGCCAGCAGCTCGGGACTAGCGGGGGGAACCGGGGAGCTGTTTTTT. It codes for CASSSGLAGGTGELFF. V is TRBV5-6 and J is TRBJ2-2; 15 positions match TRBD2. V shed 3 bases, J shed 5 bases, and the junction held 2 bases outside the gene matches. There are 16 residues in the CDR3. Germline V gene data show CDR1 as SGHDT and CDR2 as YYEEEE.

V and J are TRBV11-2 and TRBJ2-1; D is unclear. CDR1 is SGHAT and CDR2 is FQNNGV in the germline V gene. Trimming took 3 bases from V and 8 from J, leaving 17 bases between them. This CDR3 is 15 amino acids long. The CDR3 nucleotides are TGTGCCAGCAGCTTTCTGTCGGAGCCGGGTGATGAGCAGTTCTTC. Amino acids: CASSFLSEPGDEQFF.